This record covers a single T cell receptor (beta chain). Antigen unknown. This specimen comes from a study of cytomegalovirus exposure and HLA in healthy donors. The study's findings and limits: Sequences of the TCR beta chain were said to predict the HLA-A and HLA-B alleles of most subjects accurately. In an earlier analysis, in roughly 600 donors, most V segments appeared productive either ~87% or ~30% of the time.

Healthy bone marrow donors made up the cohort. Looked up from germline, CDR1 is LNHDA and CDR2 is SQIVND (reference sequence). The CDR3 runs to 11 residues. V dropped 7 bases and J dropped 8 bases, with 11 bases sitting between them. A multiplex PCR was run with 60 Vbeta primers and 13 Jbeta primers. Under the authors' procedure: A later analysis counted 65 million to 90 million unique TCR beta chains, around 11 million shared. The data were produced by immunoSEQ multiplex PCR, yet TCRdb's version contains in-frame clones alone and is incomplete. D and trimming were read from the DNA, whereas the V and J calls and clone size are those reported in that table. This sample carries approximately 140,000 clones, around 81% of them seen once, and the ten largest clones take around 2%.

This chain joins TRBV19 and TRBJ1-2; possible D gene TRBD1, 5 bases. The sample was PBMCs. The receptor was derived from a woman aged 45-65 years in good health and CMV-seronegative. This CDR3 reads CASIGGGGYTF. The CDR3 DNA sequence: TGTGCCAGTATCGGGGGTGGGGGCTACACCTTC. Full variable domain (outside the CDR3, taken from reference TRBV19 and TRBJ1-2): DGGITQSPKYLFRKEGQNVTLSCEQNLNHDAMYWYRQDPGQGLRLIYYSQIVNDFQKGDIAEGYSVSREKKESFPLTVTSAQKNPTAFYLCASIGGGGYTFGSGTRLTVV.